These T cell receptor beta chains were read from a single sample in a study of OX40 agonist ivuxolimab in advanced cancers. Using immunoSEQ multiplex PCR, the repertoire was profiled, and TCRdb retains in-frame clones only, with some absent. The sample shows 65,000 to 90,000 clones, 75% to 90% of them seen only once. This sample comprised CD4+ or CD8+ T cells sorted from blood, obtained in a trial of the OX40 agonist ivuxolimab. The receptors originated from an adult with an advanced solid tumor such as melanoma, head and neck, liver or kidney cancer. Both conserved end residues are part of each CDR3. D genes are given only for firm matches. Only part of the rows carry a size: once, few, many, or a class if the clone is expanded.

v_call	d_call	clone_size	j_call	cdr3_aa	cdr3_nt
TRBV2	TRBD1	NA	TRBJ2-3	CASGTGGPDTQYF	TGTGCCAGCGGGACAGGAGGGCCAGATACGCAGTATTTT
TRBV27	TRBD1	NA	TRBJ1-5	CASSALRDREKQPQHF	TGTGCCAGCAGTGCCCTCCGGGACAGGGAGAAGCAGCCCCAGCATTTT
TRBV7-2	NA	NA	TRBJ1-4	CASSLARGEKLFF	TGTGCCAGCAGCTTAGCGCGTGGGGAAAAACTGTTTTTT
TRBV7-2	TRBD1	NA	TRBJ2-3	CASSLVGQTTDTQYF	TGTGCCAGCAGCTTAGTGGGACAGACCACAGATACGCAGTATTTT
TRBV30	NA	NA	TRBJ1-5	CAWSGGANQPQHF	TGTGCCTGGAGTGGAGGGGCCAATCAGCCCCAGCATTTT
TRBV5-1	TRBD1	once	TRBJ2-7	CASSLVGTGIYEQYF	TGCGCCAGCAGCTTGGTGGGGACAGGGATCTACGAGCAGTACTTC
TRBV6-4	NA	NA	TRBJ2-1	CASSDSTGALYNEQFF	TGTGCCAGCAGTGACTCTACGGGAGCGCTCTACAATGAGCAGTTCTTC
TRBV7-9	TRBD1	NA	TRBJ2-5	CASSNQGTAQETQYF	TGTGCCAGCAGCAACCAAGGGACAGCCCAAGAGACCCAGTACTTC
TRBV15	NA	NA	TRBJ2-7	CATSSPSESSSSYEQYF	TGTGCCACCAGCAGTCCTAGCGAGAGTTCGAGCTCCTACGAGCAGTACTTC
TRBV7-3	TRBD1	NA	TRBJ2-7	CASSLGQGASEQYF	TGTGCCAGCAGCTTGGGACAGGGGGCGAGCGAGCAGTACTTC
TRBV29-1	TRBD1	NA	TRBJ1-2	CSVGTGNYGYTF	TGCAGCGTGGGGACAGGGAACTATGGCTACACCTTC
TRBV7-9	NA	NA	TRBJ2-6	CASSLNSGANVLTF	TGTGCCAGCAGCTTAAATTCTGGGGCCAACGTCCTGACTTTC
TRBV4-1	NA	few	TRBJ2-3	CASSQDPGPLEGDTQYF	TGCGCCAGCAGCCAAGATCCCGGACCCTTAGAGGGAGATACGCAGTATTTT
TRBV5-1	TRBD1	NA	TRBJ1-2	CASSLGTGYGYTF	TGCGCCAGCAGCTTGGGGACAGGCTATGGCTACACCTTC
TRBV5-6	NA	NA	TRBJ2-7	CASSSQGLEQYF	TGTGCCAGCAGCTCGCAGGGTTTGGAGCAGTACTTC
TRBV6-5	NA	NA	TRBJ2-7	CASLFSGEQYF	TGTGCCAGCCTTTTCTCAGGAGAGCAGTACTTC
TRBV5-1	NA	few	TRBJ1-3	CASSLTGGNTIYF	TGCGCCAGCAGCTTAACAGGGGGAAACACCATATATTTT
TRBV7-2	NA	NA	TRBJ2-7	CASSLMAGNPYEQYF	TGTGCCAGCAGCTTAATGGCAGGGAACCCCTACGAGCAGTACTTC
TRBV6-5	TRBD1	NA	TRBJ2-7	CASRADRSSSYEQYF	TGTGCCAGCAGAGCGGACAGGTCAAGCTCCTACGAGCAGTACTTC
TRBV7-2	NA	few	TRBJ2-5	CASSEVRRGGETQYF	TGTGCCAGCAGCGAGGTCCGGAGGGGGGGAGAGACCCAGTACTTC
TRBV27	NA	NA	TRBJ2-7	CASSNSDSYEQYF	TGTGCCAGCAGTAACTCCGACTCCTACGAGCAGTACTTC
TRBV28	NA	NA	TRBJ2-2	CASSTTTIYTGELFF	TGTGCCAGCAGTACGACGACAATCTACACCGGGGAGCTGTTTTTT
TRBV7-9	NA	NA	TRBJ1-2	CASSPRGALIYGYTF	TGTGCCAGCAGCCCTCGGGGGGCGCTCATCTATGGCTACACCTTC
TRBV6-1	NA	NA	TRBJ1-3	CASSAAWESGNTIYF	TGTGCCAGCAGTGCTGCCTGGGAATCTGGAAACACCATATATTTT
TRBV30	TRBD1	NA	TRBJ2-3	CAWTKGQGADTQYF	TGTGCCTGGACCAAGGGACAGGGCGCAGATACGCAGTATTTT
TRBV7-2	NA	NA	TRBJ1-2	CASSFLSQTNYGYTF	TGTGCCAGCAGCTTTCTTTCCCAAACCAACTATGGCTACACCTTC
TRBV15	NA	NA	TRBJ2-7	CATRDPDTGYEQYF	TGTGCCACCAGAGACCCGGACACGGGCTACGAGCAGTACTTC
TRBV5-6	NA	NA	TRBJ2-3	CASSLSGADTQYF	TGTGCCAGCAGCTTGTCCGGGGCAGATACGCAGTATTTT
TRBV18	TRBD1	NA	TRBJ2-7	CASSPGQGFYEQYF	TGTGCCAGCTCACCCGGACAGGGGTTCTACGAGCAGTACTTC
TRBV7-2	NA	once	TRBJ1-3	CASSNRGGSGNTIYF	TGTGCCAGCAGTAATCGCGGGGGGTCTGGAAACACCATATATTTT
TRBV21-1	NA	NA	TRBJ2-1	CASSKEAEKGRTNLRYNEQFF	TGTGCCAGCAGCAAAGAAGCAGAGAAAGGGAGGACCAATTTAAGGTACAATGAGCAGTTCTTC
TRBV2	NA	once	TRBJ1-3	CASSPRTSGNTIYF	TGTGCCAGCAGTCCTCGGACCTCTGGAAACACCATATATTTT
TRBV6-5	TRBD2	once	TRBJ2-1	CASSLGGGGNEQFF	TGTGCCAGCAGTCTGGGCGGGGGGGGCAATGAGCAGTTCTTC
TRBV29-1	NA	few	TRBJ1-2	CSVEFRELNYGYTF	TGCAGCGTTGAATTTAGGGAGCTAAACTATGGCTACACCTTC
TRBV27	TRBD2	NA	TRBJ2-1	CASSHSFRGDEQFF	TGTGCCAGCAGTCATTCTTTTCGGGGGGATGAGCAGTTCTTC
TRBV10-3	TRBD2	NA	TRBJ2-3	CAISGGAKDTQYF	TGTGCCATCAGCGGGGGGGCAAAGGATACGCAGTATTTT
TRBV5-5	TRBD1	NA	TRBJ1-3	CASSFGQGKGNTIYF	TGTGCCAGCAGCTTTGGACAGGGGAAGGGAAACACCATATATTTT
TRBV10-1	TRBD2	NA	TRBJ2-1	CASSESLAGGGNEQFF	TGCGCCAGCAGTGAGTCGTTGGCGGGAGGAGGCAATGAGCAGTTCTTC
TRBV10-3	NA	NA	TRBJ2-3	CAIKSADSTDTQYF	TGTGCCATCAAATCTGCCGACAGTACAGATACGCAGTATTTT
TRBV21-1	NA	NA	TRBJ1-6	CDWTGGRSPLHF	TGTGACTGGACAGGGGGCCGTTCACCCCTCCACTTT
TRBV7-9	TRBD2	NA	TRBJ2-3	CATTGGQTDTQYF	TGTGCCACTACGGGGGGGCAGACAGATACGCAGTATTTT
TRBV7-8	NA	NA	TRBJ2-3	CASSSGGLDTQYF	TGTGCCAGCAGCTCTGGGGGCTTGGATACGCAGTATTTT
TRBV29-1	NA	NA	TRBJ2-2	CSVGGGGTGELFF	TGCAGCGTTGGGGGTGGGGGCACCGGGGAGCTGTTTTTT
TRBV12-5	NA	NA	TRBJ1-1	CASGRPWGLGGEAFF	TGTGCTAGTGGTCGGCCCTGGGGGCTAGGGGGTGAAGCTTTCTTT
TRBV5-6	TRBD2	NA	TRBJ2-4	CASSLSGRGPGGKNIQYF	TGTGCCAGCAGCTTGAGCGGGAGGGGGCCGGGAGGCAAAAACATTCAGTACTTC
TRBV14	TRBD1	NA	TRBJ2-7	CASSRGQGMTYEQYF	TGTGCCAGCAGCCGGGGACAGGGGATGACCTACGAGCAGTACTTC
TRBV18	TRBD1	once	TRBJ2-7	CASQDRAGDYEQYF	TGTGCCAGCCAAGACAGGGCAGGTGACTACGAGCAGTACTTC
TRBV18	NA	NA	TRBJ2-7	CASSPLAVRQGWYEQYF	TGTGCCAGCTCACCACTAGCCGTACGCCAGGGATGGTACGAGCAGTACTTC
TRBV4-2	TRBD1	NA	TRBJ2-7	CASSPGTGGNEQYF	TGTGCCAGCAGCCCGGGGACAGGGGGCAACGAGCAGTACTTC